The rows below give T cell receptor beta chains drawn from one sample of a study of blood T cell repertoires in COVID-19. Generated by immunoSEQ multiplex PCR, the TCRdb table keeps only in-frame clones and is missing some. The table lists some 300,000 clones, around 86% of them singletons, with about 4% in the top ten. The sample consisted of PBMCs or T cells enriched from blood (not recorded which). These receptors came from a man aged 25-45 years who had recovered from COVID-19. Each CDR3 is given with its conserved first and last residue. The order of the fields is CDR3 protein, CDR3 DNA, J gene, V gene, D gene, clone size. D genes are given only for firm matches. Clone sizes are given selectively: once, few, many, or a class where the clone is expanded.

cdr3_aa: CSAEWSGQGTDTQYF
cdr3_nt: TGCAGCGCTGAATGGTCGGGACAGGGTACAGATACGCAGTATTTT
j_call: TRBJ2-3
v_call: TRBV29-1
d_call: TRBD1
clone_size: -

cdr3_aa: CASRIRGDREKLFF
cdr3_nt: TGTGCCAGCAGGATTCGGGGGGATCGGGAAAAACTGTTTTTT
j_call: TRBJ1-4
v_call: TRBV11-3
d_call: -
clone_size: -

cdr3_aa: CASSQAGQGYGYTF
cdr3_nt: TGCGCCAGCAGCCAAGCGGGACAGGGTTATGGCTACACCTTC
j_call: TRBJ1-2
v_call: TRBV4-1
d_call: TRBD1
clone_size: -

cdr3_aa: CASSALDRGPDTF
cdr3_nt: TGTGCCAGCAGCGCCCTCGACAGGGGGCCGGACACCTTC
j_call: TRBJ1-2
v_call: TRBV9
d_call: TRBD1
clone_size: few

cdr3_aa: CASSANRVSYGYTF
cdr3_nt: TGTGCCAGCAGCGCGAACAGGGTCAGCTATGGCTACACCTTC
j_call: TRBJ1-2
v_call: TRBV11-2
d_call: -
clone_size: few

cdr3_aa: CASSWGTGASEKLFF
cdr3_nt: TGCGCCAGCAGCTGGGGGACAGGGGCAAGTGAAAAACTGTTTTTT
j_call: TRBJ1-4
v_call: TRBV5-1
d_call: TRBD1
clone_size: -

cdr3_aa: CASSKVVLTGETQYF
cdr3_nt: TGTGCCAGCAGCAAAGTAGTCCTAACAGGCGAGACCCAGTACTTC
j_call: TRBJ2-5
v_call: TRBV21-1
d_call: -
clone_size: -

cdr3_aa: CASSQLAQAYGYTF
cdr3_nt: TGTGCCAGCAGCCAATTGGCCCAGGCCTATGGCTACACCTTC
j_call: TRBJ1-2
v_call: TRBV3-1/TRBV3-2
d_call: -
clone_size: -

cdr3_aa: CASSLSSGSWETQYF
cdr3_nt: TGTGCCAGCAGCTTATCAAGCGGGAGTTGGGAGACCCAGTACTTC
j_call: TRBJ2-5
v_call: TRBV11-2
d_call: TRBD2
clone_size: -

cdr3_aa: CAWSGTHYEQYF
cdr3_nt: TGTGCCTGGAGTGGGACTCACTACGAGCAGTACTTC
j_call: TRBJ2-7
v_call: TRBV30
d_call: -
clone_size: -

cdr3_aa: CASSPGQGKSPLHF
cdr3_nt: TGTGCCAGCAGTCCCGGACAGGGGAAGTCACCCCTCCACTTT
j_call: TRBJ1-6
v_call: TRBV28
d_call: TRBD1
clone_size: -

cdr3_aa: CASSKAAHSYNSPLHF
cdr3_nt: TGTGCCAGCAGCAAAGCCGCACACTCCTATAATTCACCCCTCCACTTT
j_call: TRBJ1-6
v_call: TRBV21-1
d_call: -
clone_size: -

cdr3_aa: CATSRDGLGSSYEQYF
cdr3_nt: TGTGCCACCAGCAGAGACGGACTAGGGAGCTCCTACGAGCAGTACTTC
j_call: TRBJ2-7
v_call: TRBV15
d_call: TRBD2
clone_size: -

cdr3_aa: CASSVQRGRGGYTF
cdr3_nt: TGTGCCAGCAGCGTACAAAGGGGGCGCGGAGGCTACACCTTC
j_call: TRBJ1-2
v_call: TRBV9
d_call: TRBD1
clone_size: -

cdr3_aa: CASRAGVDGYTF
cdr3_nt: TGTGCCAGCAGGGCGGGGGTCGACGGCTACACCTTC
j_call: TRBJ1-2
v_call: TRBV6-5
d_call: -
clone_size: -

cdr3_aa: CASSTSRTEKNIQYF
cdr3_nt: TGTGCCAGCAGCACTTCGCGGACAGAGAAAAACATTCAGTACTTC
j_call: TRBJ2-4
v_call: TRBV27
d_call: -
clone_size: once

cdr3_aa: CAISQTGTNYEQYF
cdr3_nt: TGTGCCATCAGCCAGACCGGGACAAACTACGAGCAGTACTTC
j_call: TRBJ2-7
v_call: TRBV10-3
d_call: -
clone_size: -

cdr3_aa: CASSIEHAETYEQYF
cdr3_nt: TGTGCCAGTAGTATAGAGCATGCGGAGACCTACGAGCAGTACTTC
j_call: TRBJ2-7
v_call: TRBV19
d_call: -
clone_size: -

cdr3_aa: CASSLTGLAGAVSYEQYF
cdr3_nt: TGTGCCAGCAGTCTTACGGGACTAGCGGGGGCGGTCTCCTACGAGCAGTACTTC
j_call: TRBJ2-7
v_call: TRBV27
d_call: TRBD2
clone_size: -

cdr3_aa: CASSPPQGYSTDTQYF
cdr3_nt: TGTGCCAGCTCACCACCACAGGGCTATAGCACAGATACGCAGTATTTT
j_call: TRBJ2-3
v_call: TRBV18
d_call: -
clone_size: -

cdr3_aa: CASSQADETGGLGYTF
cdr3_nt: TGCGCCAGCAGCCAAGCTGACGAGACAGGGGGCCTCGGCTACACCTTC
j_call: TRBJ1-2
v_call: TRBV5-1
d_call: TRBD1
clone_size: once

cdr3_aa: CASSLTGWTEAFF
cdr3_nt: TGCGCCAGCAGCTTGACAGGGTGGACTGAAGCTTTCTTT
j_call: TRBJ1-1
v_call: TRBV5-1
d_call: -
clone_size: -

cdr3_aa: CASSLLNEKLFF
cdr3_nt: TGCGCCAGCAGCCTCCTTAATGAAAAACTGTTTTTT
j_call: TRBJ1-4
v_call: TRBV4-1
d_call: -
clone_size: few

cdr3_aa: CASSIGTGGAYTEAFF
cdr3_nt: TGTGCCAGTAGTATCGGGACAGGGGGCGCCTACACTGAAGCTTTCTTT
j_call: TRBJ1-1
v_call: TRBV19
d_call: TRBD1
clone_size: -

cdr3_aa: CASSRQVNQPQHF
cdr3_nt: TGTGCCAGCAGCCGACAGGTAAATCAGCCCCAGCATTTT
j_call: TRBJ1-5
v_call: TRBV28
d_call: -
clone_size: -

cdr3_aa: CASRLQGERSYEQYF
cdr3_nt: TGTGCCAGCAGATTACAGGGGGAAAGGTCCTACGAGCAGTACTTC
j_call: TRBJ2-7
v_call: TRBV6-5
d_call: TRBD1
clone_size: -